What follows are 3 T cell receptor beta chains derived from one specimen sequenced in a study of blood T cell repertoires in COVID-19. Produced via immunoSEQ multiplex PCR; TCRdb's table is partial and in-frame only. The sample contains fewer than 300,000 clones, 75% to 85% of which appear only once. The sequenced sample was peripheral blood. These receptor sequences come from a man aged 45-65 years with active or convalescent COVID-19.

This chain links TRBV18 with TRBJ1-4; 9 bases line up with TRBD1. The V gene's germline CDR1 is KGHSH and CDR2 LQKENI. The CDR3 has 15 residues. Trimming cost V 5 bases and J 7 bases; bases outside gene matches: 8. CDR3 in amino acids: CASSSYLTGGEKLFF. The CDR3 region has the DNA TGTGCCAGCTCATCCTACTTGACAGGGGGTGAAAAACTGTTTTTT.

In DNA form, the CDR3 reads TGTGCCAGCAGTTACTCGGCGGGAACAGAGACCCAGTACTTC. Protein: CASSYSAGTETQYF. The chain has TRBV6-5 and TRBJ2-5; tentative D call: TRBD2 (6 bases). CDR1 and CDR2 (germline): MNHEY, SVGAGI. This CDR3 has 14 amino acids. Trimming left V 0 bases short and J 4 bases short, with 9 bases between.

This chain connects TRBV7-8 to TRBJ2-2; D remains ambiguous. CDR1 is SGHVS and CDR2 is FQNEAQ in the germline V gene. The CDR3 is made up of 16 amino acids. V was pared by 1 base and J by 4 bases, with 13 bases between. The CDR3 DNA sequence: TGTGCCAGCAGCTTAGGATTGGAACGGAGCACCGGGGAGCTGTTTTTT. Protein: CASSLGLERSTGELFF. The full variable domain, in which reference TRBV7-8 and TRBJ2-2 provide the parts outside the CDR3, is GAGVSQSPRYKVAKRGQDVALRCDPISGHVSLFWYQQALGQGPEFLTYFQNEAQLDKSGLPSDRFFAERPEGSVSTLKIQRTQQEDSAVYLCASSLGLERSTGELFFGEGSRLTVL.